One sample yielded the 27 T cell receptor beta chains listed below, sequenced in a study of identical twins. Via MiXCR, TCRdb re-called the 5' RACE reads, giving one row per CDR3 protein. In the table there are about 530,000 distinct CDR3 sequences, around 20% of which are singletons. These sequences were also reported in another study, on yellow fever vaccine responses in identical twins.

Sequenced sample: CD4+ T cells sorted from blood. Receptors originate from a woman younger than 30 in good health.

This clonotype was picked up many times. The rearrangement links TRBV5-1 to TRBJ1-4; D ambiguous. CDR1 and CDR2 (germline): SGHRS, YFSETQ. The CDR3 has 18 amino acids. The germline V and J ends were trimmed by 4 bases and 0 bases, with 19 bases remaining between them. CDR3 coding DNA: TGCGCCAGCAGCAAAGGACCCACCACGGGTGCAACTAATGAAAAACTGTTTTTT. Residues: CASSKGPTTGATNEKLFF. The full variable domain, its missing parts supplied by reference TRBV5-1 and TRBJ1-4, is KAGVTQTPRYLIKTRGQQVTLSCSPISGHRSVSWYQQTPGQGLQFLFEYFSETQRNKGNFPGRFSGRQFSNSRSEMNVSTLELGDSALYLCASSKGPTTGATNEKLFFGSGTQLSVL.

V and J are TRBV5-1 and TRBJ2-3; 8 bases are a match to TRBD1. V lost 3 bases to trimming and J lost 1 base; unmatched junction nucleotides: 7. The CDR3 loop spans 16 amino acids. The germline V gene encodes CDR1 SGHRS and CDR2 YFSETQ. DNA for the CDR3: TGCGCCAGCAGCTACCGACAGGGGCAGGGCACAGATACGCAGTATTTT. Its protein is CASSYRQGQGTDTQYF.

This clonotype was counted only a few times. This sequence joins TRBV3-1 and TRBJ1-2; D possibly corresponds to TRBD1 (5 bases). Germline V lookup: CDR1 LGHDT, CDR2 YNNKEL (reference sequence). CDR3 length equals 14 residues. V was trimmed by 0 bases and J by 2 bases, leaving 7 bases between them. CDR3: CASSQDGDNYGYTF. DNA of the CDR3: TGTGCCAGCAGCCAAGACGGGGACAACTATGGCTACACCTTC.

V usage is TRBV5-6 and J usage is TRBJ2-2; TRBD2 agrees at 8 bases. Losses at the gene ends were 4 bases for V and 3 bases for J; bases not matched to a gene: 8. The CDR3 sequence is 16 residues long. Germline CDR1 SGHDT, CDR2 YYEEEE. CDR3 residues: CASSSSGVPYTGELFF. CDR3 DNA: TGTGCCAGCAGCAGTAGCGGGGTCCCATACACCGGGGAGCTGTTTTTT.

The CDR3 reads CSVVLVSGSMKEQFF. DNA for the CDR3: TGCAGCGTTGTCTTGGTAAGCGGGAGTATGAAGGAGCAGTTCTTC. The rearrangement joins TRBV29-1 to TRBJ2-1, with TRBD2 matching over 8 bases. The CDR3 sequence is 15 residues long. From germline, CDR1 is SQVTM and CDR2 ANQGSEA. V lost 4 bases to trimming and J lost 10 bases; unmatched junction nucleotides: 15.

Many counts were recorded for this clonotype. The chain is built from TRBV5-1 and TRBJ2-4; a possible D gene is TRBD2 (6 bases). Per the germline V gene, CDR1 is SGHRS and CDR2 is YFSETQ. The CDR3 has 15 amino acids. Trimming shortened V by 2 bases and J by 9 bases, and 18 bases separated the two germline ends. The CDR3 loop is CASSFGGPEGFIQYF. In DNA form, the CDR3 reads TGCGCCAGCAGCTTTGGAGGGCCCGAGGGTTTCATTCAGTACTTC.

Only a few counts were recorded for this clonotype. The chain is built from TRBV6-5 and TRBJ2-2, with 10 bases that match TRBD1. The length of the CDR3 is 19 residues. Trimming removed 4 bases from V and 3 bases from J; junction bases left unmatched: 14. Germline V lookup: CDR1 MNHEY, CDR2 SVGAGI. CDR3 loop: CASSSLLTPGQGYTGELFF. The CDR3, as DNA: TGTGCCAGCAGTTCCCTCCTAACTCCGGGACAGGGGTACACCGGGGAGCTGTTTTTT.

This clonotype appeared a few times. CDR3 sequence reads: CSARPGTGVETQYF. The CDR3 DNA is TGCAGTGCTAGACCCGGGACAGGGGTAGAGACCCAGTACTTC. The rearrangement links TRBV20-1 to TRBJ2-5; 10 bases are a match to TRBD1. The CDR3 is 14 residues long. The J segment lost 4 bases and the V segment lost 2 bases, leaving 4 bases of the junction unmatched. In germline, CDR1 is DFQATT, CDR2 SNEGSKA (reference sequence).

CDR3: CASSQEATLAGGTDTQYF. CDR3 bases: TGCGCCAGCAGCCAAGAAGCCACCTTAGCGGGGGGCACAGATACGCAGTATTTT. This sequence joins TRBV4-1 and TRBJ2-3, with TRBD2 matching 9 bases. V trimming: 0 bases; J trimming: 1 base; junction bases outside the gene matches: 8. This CDR3 comprises 18 residues. The germline CDR1 and CDR2 sequences are MGHRA and YSYEKL.

The gene calls are TRBV15 and TRBJ2-2; D possibly corresponds to TRBD1 (6 bases). This CDR3 is 14 amino acids long. Trimming pared 5 bases from V and 2 bases from J, leaving 9 bases between. Germline V gene sequence: CDR1 LNHNV, CDR2 YYDKDF (reference sequence). The CDR3 loop reads CATSGTPNTGELFF. CDR3 DNA: TGTGCCACCAGCGGGACACCTAACACCGGGGAGCTGTTTTTT. Full variable domain (rest looked up from reference TRBV15 and TRBJ2-2): DAMVIQNPRYQVTQFGKPVTLSCSQTLNHNVMYWYQQKSSQAPKLLFHYYDKDFNNEADTPDNFQSRRPNTSFCFLDIRSPGLGDTAMYLCATSGTPNTGELFFGEGSRLTVL.

The rearrangement uses TRBV5-6 and TRBJ2-1; D is ambiguous. The length of the CDR3 is 15 residues. V lost 3 bases, J lost 0 bases, and 10 bases lay in between. The germline CDR1 and CDR2 sequences are SGHDT and YYEEEE. CDR3 coding DNA: TGTGCCAGCAGCTCGGATCCCAGCTCCTACAATGAGCAGTTCTTC. This encodes CASSSDPSSYNEQFF.

The chain couples TRBV11-2 to TRBJ2-2, with D perhaps matching TRBD2 (6 bases). From germline, CDR1 is SGHAT and CDR2 FQNNGV. There are 17 residues in the CDR3. Deletions cut 5 bases from V and 6 bases from J, with 22 bases between. CDR3 in amino acids: CASSPPGKRGGSGELFF. CDR3 DNA: TGTGCCAGCAGCCCCCCCGGGAAGCGCGGAGGGTCCGGGGAGCTGTTTTTT.

This clonotype was counted only a few times. The chain couples TRBV4-1 to TRBJ2-5, with D possibly being TRBD1 or TRBD2 (6 bases each). Trimming removed 4 bases from V and 5 bases from J, with 17 bases in between. This CDR3 is built from 15 residues. Per germline, CDR1 MGHRA and CDR2 YSYEKL. The chain's CDR3 is CASSRIVGGRETQYF. DNA of the CDR3: TGCGCCAGCAGCCGGATTGTGGGGGGCCGGGAGACCCAGTACTTC.

This clonotype appeared many times. The chain couples TRBV5-1 to TRBJ2-2; 7 nucleotides line up with TRBD2. The CDR3 runs 15 residues. Germline CDR1 reads SGHRS; CDR2 reads YFSETQ. J was trimmed by 1 base and V by 0 bases; bases with no gene match: 0. The DNA of the CDR3 is TGCGCCAGCAGCTTGGCTAGCGGGAACACCGGGGAGCTGTTTTTT. It is translated as CASSLASGNTGELFF.

V usage is TRBV29-1 and J usage is TRBJ2-1; TRBD2 matches 7 bases. The CDR3 is made up of 13 amino acids. Germline loops: CDR1 SQVTM, CDR2 ANQGSEA. V was clipped by 4 bases and J by 4 bases; unmatched bases: 4. Here the CDR3 DNA reads TGCAGCGTTGTCCGGGAGGTATACAATGAGCAGTTCTTC. As protein: CSVVREVYNEQFF.

In its sample, this clonotype was seen a few times. CDR3 sequence (DNA): TGTGCCAGCAGCTTGGACAGTCGCTACGAGCAGTACTTC. Translation gives CASSLDSRYEQYF. The rearrangement uses TRBV5-5 and TRBJ2-7; no firm D call. This CDR3 has 13 residues. The germline CDR1 and CDR2 sequences are SGHKS and YYEKEE (reference sequence). The germline V and J ends were trimmed by 0 bases and 3 bases, with 7 bases remaining between them.

There are a few counts of this clonotype. V gene TRBV29-1 combines with J gene TRBJ2-7, with TRBD2 matching over 10 bases. The V gene's germline CDR1 is SQVTM and CDR2 ANQGSEA. V lost 3 bases, J lost 4 bases, and 9 bases stayed unmatched. The length of the CDR3 is 15 residues. DNA of the CDR3: TGCAGCGTTGAGGGGTCTAGCGGGAGCCCGTACGAGCAGTACTTC. Translating gives CSVEGSSGSPYEQYF.

This clonotype came up a few times. The J gene is TRBJ2-2, the V gene TRBV20-1; the D is unclear. V lost 4 bases and J lost 5, with 17 bases in between. Germline V gives CDR1 DFQATT, CDR2 SNEGSKA (reference sequence). CDR3 length equals 15 residues. The CDR3: CSATPWGSGTGELFF. The CDR3 DNA reads TGCAGTGCTACCCCCTGGGGTTCTGGAACCGGGGAGCTGTTTTTT.

This chain links TRBV11-2 with TRBJ2-6, with TRBD1 matching over 8 bases. Germline CDR1 reads SGHAT; CDR2 reads FQNNGV. This CDR3 spans 20 amino acids. V trimming: 7 bases; J trimming: 4 bases; junction bases outside the gene matches: 21. CDR3 coding DNA: TGTGCCAGCACCCTACGGGCTGTCGGCAGGGGGCTGGAAGGGGCCAACGTCCTGACTTTC. Translated: CASTLRAVGRGLEGANVLTF. Supplemented by reference TRBV11-2 and TRBJ2-6, the full variable domain reads EAGVAQSPRYKIIEKRQSVAFWCNPISGHATLYWYQQILGQGPKLLIQFQNNGVVDDSQLPKDRFSAERLKGVDSTLKIQPAKLEDSAVYLCASTLRAVGRGLEGANVLTFGAGSRLTVL.

This chain uses TRBV20-1 with TRBJ2-2, with 9 bases identical to TRBD2. The germline V gene has CDR1 DFQATT and CDR2 SNEGSKA (reference sequence). This CDR3 is 15 amino acids long. J gave up 0 bases and V 3 bases, and 2 bases lay outside the gene matches. CDR3 region: CSARASGTNTGELFF. The CDR3, as DNA: TGCAGTGCTAGGGCTAGCGGGACGAACACCGGGGAGCTGTTTTTT.

This clonotype occurred many times. The chain carries TRBV12-3 or TRBV12-4 and TRBJ1-5; TRBD1 might be the D (5 bases). This CDR3 spans 13 amino acids. V shed 3 bases and J shed 7 bases, with 10 bases lying between them. As DNA, the CDR3 is TGTGCCAGCAGTTTGGGGCAGGGACAGCCCCAGCATTTT. Translating gives CASSLGQGQPQHF.

The J gene is TRBJ1-4, the V gene TRBV5-4; TRBD1 agrees at 10 bases. The CDR3 contains 14 residues. Germline CDR1 SGHNT, CDR2 YYREEE (reference sequence). V lost 3 bases, J lost 8 bases, and 4 bases stayed unmatched. The CDR3 is CASSWDRGSEKLFF. CDR3 in DNA: TGTGCCAGCAGCTGGGACAGGGGAAGCGAAAAACTGTTTTTT.

The rearrangement joins TRBV7-2 to TRBJ1-4; D remains unclear. V was trimmed by 2 bases and J by 2 bases, leaving 6 bases between them. The CDR3 covers 14 residues. The germline CDR1 and CDR2 sequences are SGHTA and FQGNSA. CDR3 coding DNA: TGTGCCAGCAGCTTAATGGGGACTAATGAAAAACTGTTTTTT. Translating gives CASSLMGTNEKLFF.

In this sample, this clonotype turned up a few times. This rearrangement joins TRBV10-3 to TRBJ2-7; D not certain. The CDR3 extends over 15 amino acids. Germline assignment: CDR1 ENHRY and CDR2 SYGVKD. Trimming stripped 0 bases from V and 4 bases from J, with 13 bases between. CDR3 nucleotides: TGTGCCATCAGTGAGTCCGGCGGAGCCACTTACGAGCAGTACTTC. Translated: CAISESGGATYEQYF.

The chain joins TRBV5-1 to TRBJ2-5, with a tentative D call TRBD2 (6 bases). Trimming removed 3 bases from V and 5 bases from J, with 14 bases in between. Germline V CDR1 and CDR2: SGHRS, YFSETQ. CDR3 length equals 14 residues. The CDR3: CASSWRGPAETQYF. Written as DNA, the CDR3 is TGCGCCAGCAGCTGGAGGGGACCAGCGGAGACCCAGTACTTC. Filled out from reference TRBV5-1 and TRBJ2-5, the complete variable domain reads KAGVTQTPRYLIKTRGQQVTLSCSPISGHRSVSWYQQTPGQGLQFLFEYFSETQRNKGNFPGRFSGRQFSNSRSEMNVSTLELGDSALYLCASSWRGPAETQYFGPGTRLLVL.

The chain employs TRBV24-1 and TRBJ2-2, with 7 positions matching TRBD1. J was trimmed by 5 bases and V by 1 base; bases with no gene match: 6. The CDR3 sequence is 16 residues long. Germline values: CDR1 KGHDR, CDR2 SFDVKD. This CDR3 is CATSDFQGVWTGELFF. DNA for the CDR3: TGTGCCACCAGTGATTTCCAGGGGGTCTGGACCGGGGAGCTGTTTTTT.

There are a few counts of this clonotype. The chain uses TRBV5-1 and TRBJ1-1; D is ambiguous. The CDR3 loop spans 17 amino acids. V was cut by 4 bases and J by 4 bases, with 23 bases left in between. The germline V gene encodes CDR1 SGHRS and CDR2 YFSETQ. CDR3 in amino acids: CASSPRAEAITSTEAFF. The CDR3 region has the DNA TGCGCCAGCAGCCCCCGCGCGGAGGCTATTACGAGCACTGAAGCTTTCTTT. The variable domain in full, with the rest retrieved from reference TRBV5-1 and TRBJ1-1, is KAGVTQTPRYLIKTRGQQVTLSCSPISGHRSVSWYQQTPGQGLQFLFEYFSETQRNKGNFPGRFSGRQFSNSRSEMNVSTLELGDSALYLCASSPRAEAITSTEAFFGQGTRLTVV.